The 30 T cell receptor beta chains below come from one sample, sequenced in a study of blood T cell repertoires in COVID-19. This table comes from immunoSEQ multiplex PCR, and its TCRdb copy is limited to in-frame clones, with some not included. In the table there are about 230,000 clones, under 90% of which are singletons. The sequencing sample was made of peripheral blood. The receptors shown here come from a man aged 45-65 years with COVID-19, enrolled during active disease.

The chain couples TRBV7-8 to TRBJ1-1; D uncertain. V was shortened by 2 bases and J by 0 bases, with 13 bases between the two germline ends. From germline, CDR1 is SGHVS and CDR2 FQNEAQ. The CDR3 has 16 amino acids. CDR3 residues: CASSLTGVGLNTEAFF. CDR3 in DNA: TGTGCCAGCAGCTTAACGGGAGTGGGCCTGAACACTGAAGCTTTCTTT.

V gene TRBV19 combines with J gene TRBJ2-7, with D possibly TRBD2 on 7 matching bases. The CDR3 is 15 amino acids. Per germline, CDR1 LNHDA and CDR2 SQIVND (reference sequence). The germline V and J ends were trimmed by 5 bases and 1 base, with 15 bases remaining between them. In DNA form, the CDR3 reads TGTGCCAGTAGTCCTTCGGGGGGCGGATCCTACGAGCAGTACTTC. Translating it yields CASSPSGGGSYEQYF.

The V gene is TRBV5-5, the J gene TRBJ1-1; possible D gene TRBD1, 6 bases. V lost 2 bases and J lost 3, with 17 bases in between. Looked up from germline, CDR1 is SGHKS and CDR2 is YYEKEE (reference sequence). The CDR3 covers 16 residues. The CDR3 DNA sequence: TGTGCCAGCAGCTTCGGACAGACCCCCTTTGACACTGAAGCTTTCTTT. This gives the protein CASSFGQTPFDTEAFF.

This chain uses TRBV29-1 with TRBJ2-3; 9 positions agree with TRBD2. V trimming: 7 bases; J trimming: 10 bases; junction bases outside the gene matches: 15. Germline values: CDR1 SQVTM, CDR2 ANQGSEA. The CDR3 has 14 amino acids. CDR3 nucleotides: TGCAGCGGGGTTGGGGGACTAGCCCCCGGGGCGCAGTATTTT. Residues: CSGVGGLAPGAQYF.

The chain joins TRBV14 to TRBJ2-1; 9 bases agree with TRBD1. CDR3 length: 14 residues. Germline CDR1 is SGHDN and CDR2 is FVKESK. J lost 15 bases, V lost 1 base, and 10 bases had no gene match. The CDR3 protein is CASSQAHRGHHLFF. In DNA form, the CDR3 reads TGTGCCAGCAGCCAAGCGCACAGGGGGCACCATCTGTTCTTC.

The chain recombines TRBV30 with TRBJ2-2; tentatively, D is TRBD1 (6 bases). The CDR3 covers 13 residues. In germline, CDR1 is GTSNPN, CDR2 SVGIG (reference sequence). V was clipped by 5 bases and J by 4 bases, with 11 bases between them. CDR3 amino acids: CAWDRRPTGELFF. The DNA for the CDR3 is TGTGCCTGGGACAGGCGACCCACCGGGGAGCTGTTTTTT.

The CDR3 here is CASRTGTDNQPQHF. The CDR3, as DNA: TGTGCCAGCAGAACCGGGACAGACAATCAGCCCCAGCATTTT. V usage is TRBV28 and J usage is TRBJ1-5, with 7 positions matching TRBD1. This CDR3 region has 14 residues. V shed 6 bases, J shed 3 bases, and the junction held 5 bases outside the gene matches. The germline CDR1 and CDR2 sequences are MDHEN and SYDVKM.

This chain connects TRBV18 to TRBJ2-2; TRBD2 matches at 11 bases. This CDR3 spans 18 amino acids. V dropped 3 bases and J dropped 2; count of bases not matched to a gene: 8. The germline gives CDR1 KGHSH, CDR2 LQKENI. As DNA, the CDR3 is TGTGCCAGCTCACCCAACAAGGGACTAGCGGTTAACACCGGGGAGCTGTTTTTT. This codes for CASSPNKGLAVNTGELFF.

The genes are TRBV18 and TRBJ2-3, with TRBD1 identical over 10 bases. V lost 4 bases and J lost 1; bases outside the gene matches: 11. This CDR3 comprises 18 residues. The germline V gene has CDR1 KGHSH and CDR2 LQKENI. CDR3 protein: CASSLIDRGLVGTDTQYF. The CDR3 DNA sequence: TGTGCCAGCTCACTTATTGACAGGGGGCTAGTGGGCACAGATACGCAGTATTTT.

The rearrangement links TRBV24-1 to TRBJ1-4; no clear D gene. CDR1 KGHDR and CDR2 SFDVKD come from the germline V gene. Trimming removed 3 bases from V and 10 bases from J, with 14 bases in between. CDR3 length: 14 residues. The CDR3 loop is CATSDVARQGKLFF. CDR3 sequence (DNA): TGTGCCACCAGTGATGTGGCCAGGCAAGGAAAACTGTTTTTT.

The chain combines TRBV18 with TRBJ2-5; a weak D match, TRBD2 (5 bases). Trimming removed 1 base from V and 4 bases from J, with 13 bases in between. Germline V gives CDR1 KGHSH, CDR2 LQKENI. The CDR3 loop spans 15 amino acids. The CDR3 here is CASSPQVHEGETQYF. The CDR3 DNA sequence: TGTGCCAGCTCACCACAGGTTCACGAGGGAGAGACCCAGTACTTC.

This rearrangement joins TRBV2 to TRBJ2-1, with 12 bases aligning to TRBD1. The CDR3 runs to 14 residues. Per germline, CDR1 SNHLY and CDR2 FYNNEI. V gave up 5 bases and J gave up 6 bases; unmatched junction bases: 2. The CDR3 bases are TGTGCCAGCAGTCCGGGACAGGGGGCCAATGAGCAGTTCTTC. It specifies CASSPGQGANEQFF. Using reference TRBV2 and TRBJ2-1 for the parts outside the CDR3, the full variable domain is EPEVTQTPSHQVTQMGQEVILRCVPISNHLYFYWYRQILGQKVEFLVSFYNNEISEKSEIFDDQFSVERPDGSNFTLKIRSTKLEDSAMYFCASSPGQGANEQFFGPGTRLTVL.

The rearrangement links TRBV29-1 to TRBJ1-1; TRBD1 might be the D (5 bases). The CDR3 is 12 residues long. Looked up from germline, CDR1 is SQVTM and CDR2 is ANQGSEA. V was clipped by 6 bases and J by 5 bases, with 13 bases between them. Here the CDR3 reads CSVRARGTEAFF. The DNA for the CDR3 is TGCAGCGTCCGTGCCCGGGGGACTGAAGCTTTCTTT.

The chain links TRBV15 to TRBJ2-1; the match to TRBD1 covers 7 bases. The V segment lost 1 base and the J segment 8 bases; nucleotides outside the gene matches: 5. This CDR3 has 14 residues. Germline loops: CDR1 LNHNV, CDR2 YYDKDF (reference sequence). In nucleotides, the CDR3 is TGTGCCACCAGCAGAGGACAGGGCCCGGATGAGCAGTTCTTC. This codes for CATSRGQGPDEQFF.

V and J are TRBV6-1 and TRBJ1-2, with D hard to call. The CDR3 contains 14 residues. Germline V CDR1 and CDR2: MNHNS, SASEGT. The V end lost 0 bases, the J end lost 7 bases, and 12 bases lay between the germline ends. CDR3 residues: CASSEARNIGGYTF. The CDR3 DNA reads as TGTGCCAGCAGTGAAGCGAGGAATATAGGTGGCTACACCTTC.

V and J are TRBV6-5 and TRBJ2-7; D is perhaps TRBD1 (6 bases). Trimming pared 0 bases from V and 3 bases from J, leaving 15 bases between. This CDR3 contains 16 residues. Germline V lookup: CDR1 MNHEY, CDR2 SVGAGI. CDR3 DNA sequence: TGTGCCAGCAGTTACTCGAACAGGGTTGAGGGCTACGAGCAGTACTTC. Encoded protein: CASSYSNRVEGYEQYF.

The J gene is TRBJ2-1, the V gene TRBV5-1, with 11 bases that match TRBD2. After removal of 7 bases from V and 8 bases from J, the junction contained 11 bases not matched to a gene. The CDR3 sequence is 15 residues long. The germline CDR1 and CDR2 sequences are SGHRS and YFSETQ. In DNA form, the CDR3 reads TGCGCCAGCTTACTTAGCGGGAGGGCCGGCGATGAGCAGTTCTTC. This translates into CASLLSGRAGDEQFF.

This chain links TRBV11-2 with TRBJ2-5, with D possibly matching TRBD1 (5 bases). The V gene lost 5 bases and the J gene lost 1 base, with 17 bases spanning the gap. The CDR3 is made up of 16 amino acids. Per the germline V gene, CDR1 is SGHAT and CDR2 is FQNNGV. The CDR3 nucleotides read TGTGCCAGCAGCAGAAATTCAGTAGGGGCCCAAGAGACCCAGTACTTC. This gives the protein CASSRNSVGAQETQYF. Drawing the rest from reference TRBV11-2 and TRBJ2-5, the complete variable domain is EAGVAQSPRYKIIEKRQSVAFWCNPISGHATLYWYQQILGQGPKLLIQFQNNGVVDDSQLPKDRFSAERLKGVDSTLKIQPAKLEDSAVYLCASSRNSVGAQETQYFGPGTRLLVL.

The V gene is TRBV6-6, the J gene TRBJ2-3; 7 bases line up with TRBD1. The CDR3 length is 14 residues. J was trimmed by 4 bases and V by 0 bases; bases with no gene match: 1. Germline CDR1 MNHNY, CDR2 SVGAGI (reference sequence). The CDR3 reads CASSYSTGADTQYF. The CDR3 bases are TGTGCCAGCAGTTACTCTACAGGGGCAGATACGCAGTATTTT.

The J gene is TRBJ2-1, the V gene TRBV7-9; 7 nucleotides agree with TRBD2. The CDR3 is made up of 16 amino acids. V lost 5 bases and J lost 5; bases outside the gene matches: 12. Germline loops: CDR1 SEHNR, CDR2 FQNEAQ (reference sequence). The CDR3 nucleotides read TGTGCCAGCAGCCCCCACATAGCGGGTATAAACAATGAGCAGTTCTTC. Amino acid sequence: CASSPHIAGINNEQFF.

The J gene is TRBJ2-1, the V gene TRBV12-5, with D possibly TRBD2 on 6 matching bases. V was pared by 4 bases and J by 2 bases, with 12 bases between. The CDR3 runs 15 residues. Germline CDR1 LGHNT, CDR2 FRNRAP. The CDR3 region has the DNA TGTGCTAGTGGTTCCCCCGGGAGCACCTACAATGAGCAGTTCTTC. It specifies CASGSPGSTYNEQFF.

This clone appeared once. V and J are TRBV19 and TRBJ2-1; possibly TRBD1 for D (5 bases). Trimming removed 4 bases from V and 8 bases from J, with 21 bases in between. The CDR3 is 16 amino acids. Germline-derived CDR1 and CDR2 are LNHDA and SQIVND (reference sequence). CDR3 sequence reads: CASSTIGASRDYEQFF. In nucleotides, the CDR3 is TGTGCCAGTAGTACCATTGGGGCCTCAAGAGATTATGAGCAGTTCTTC.

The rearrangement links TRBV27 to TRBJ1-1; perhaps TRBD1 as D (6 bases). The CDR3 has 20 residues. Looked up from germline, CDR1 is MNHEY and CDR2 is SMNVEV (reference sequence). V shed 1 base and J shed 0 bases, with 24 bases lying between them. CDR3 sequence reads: CASSLFGLSGAGALNTEAFF. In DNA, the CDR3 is TGTGCCAGCAGTTTATTCGGCTTGAGTGGGGCAGGGGCCTTGAACACTGAAGCTTTCTTT.

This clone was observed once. The CDR3 loop is CASSLSQNSPLHF. The CDR3 DNA follows: TGTGCCAGCAGTTTAAGTCAGAATTCACCCCTCCACTTT. V usage is TRBV12-3 or TRBV12-4 and J usage is TRBJ1-6; D uncertain. This CDR3 is built from 13 residues. Trimming took off 2 bases at V and 7 bases at J, with 6 bases between the two ends.

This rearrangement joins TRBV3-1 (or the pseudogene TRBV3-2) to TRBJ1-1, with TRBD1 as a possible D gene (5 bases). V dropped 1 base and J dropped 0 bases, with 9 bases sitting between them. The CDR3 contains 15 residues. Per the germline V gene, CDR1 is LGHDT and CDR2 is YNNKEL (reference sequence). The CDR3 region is CASSQGRGLNTEAFF. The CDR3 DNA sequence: TGTGCCAGCAGCCAAGGGAGGGGTTTGAACACTGAAGCTTTCTTT.

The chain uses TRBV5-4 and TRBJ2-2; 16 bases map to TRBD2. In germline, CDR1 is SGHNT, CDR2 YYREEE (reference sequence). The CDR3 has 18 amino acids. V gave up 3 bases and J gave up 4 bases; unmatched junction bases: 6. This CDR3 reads CASSWGLAGGPGTGELFF. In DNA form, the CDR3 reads TGTGCCAGCAGCTGGGGACTAGCGGGGGGGCCGGGCACCGGGGAGCTGTTTTTT.

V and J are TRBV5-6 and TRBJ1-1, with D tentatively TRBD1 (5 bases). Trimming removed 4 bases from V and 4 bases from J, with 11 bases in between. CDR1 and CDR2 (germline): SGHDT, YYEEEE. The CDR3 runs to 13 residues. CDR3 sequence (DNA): TGTGCCAGCAGCCTGGGACGGGGCACTGAAGCTTTCTTT. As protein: CASSLGRGTEAFF.

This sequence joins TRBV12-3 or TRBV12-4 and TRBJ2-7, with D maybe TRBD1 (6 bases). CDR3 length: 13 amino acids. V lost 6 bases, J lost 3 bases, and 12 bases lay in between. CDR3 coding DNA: TGTGCCAGCAGAAGACAGGACGGCTACGAGCAGTACTTC. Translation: CASRRQDGYEQYF.

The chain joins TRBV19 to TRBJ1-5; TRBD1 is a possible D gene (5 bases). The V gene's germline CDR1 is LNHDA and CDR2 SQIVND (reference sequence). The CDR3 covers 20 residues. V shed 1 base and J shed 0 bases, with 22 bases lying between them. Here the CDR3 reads CASSIVPPGPGGYSNQPQHF. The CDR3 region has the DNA TGTGCCAGTAGTATAGTTCCCCCGGGTCCGGGGGGATATAGCAATCAGCCCCAGCATTTT. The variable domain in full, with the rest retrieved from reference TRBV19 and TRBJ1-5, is DGGITQSPKYLFRKEGQNVTLSCEQNLNHDAMYWYRQDPGQGLRLIYYSQIVNDFQKGDIAEGYSVSREKKESFPLTVTSAQKNPTAFYLCASSIVPPGPGGYSNQPQHFGDGTRLSIL.

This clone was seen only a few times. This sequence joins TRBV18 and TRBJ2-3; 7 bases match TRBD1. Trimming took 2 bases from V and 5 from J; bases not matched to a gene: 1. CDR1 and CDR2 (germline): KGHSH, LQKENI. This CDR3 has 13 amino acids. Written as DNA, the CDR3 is TGTGCCAGCTCACCAGGGGACAGAGATACGCAGTATTTT. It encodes CASSPGDRDTQYF.